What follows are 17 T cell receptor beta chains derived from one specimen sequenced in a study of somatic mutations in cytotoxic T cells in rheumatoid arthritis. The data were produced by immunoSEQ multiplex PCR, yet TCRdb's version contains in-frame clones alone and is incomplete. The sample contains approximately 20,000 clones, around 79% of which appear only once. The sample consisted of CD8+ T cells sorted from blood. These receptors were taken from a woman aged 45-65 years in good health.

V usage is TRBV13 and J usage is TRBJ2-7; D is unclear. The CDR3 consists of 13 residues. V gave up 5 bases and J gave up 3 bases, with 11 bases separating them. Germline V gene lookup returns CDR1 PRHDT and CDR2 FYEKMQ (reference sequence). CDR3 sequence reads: CASSPRSSYEQYF. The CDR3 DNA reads TGTGCCAGCAGCCCTCGTTCGAGCTACGAGCAGTACTTC.

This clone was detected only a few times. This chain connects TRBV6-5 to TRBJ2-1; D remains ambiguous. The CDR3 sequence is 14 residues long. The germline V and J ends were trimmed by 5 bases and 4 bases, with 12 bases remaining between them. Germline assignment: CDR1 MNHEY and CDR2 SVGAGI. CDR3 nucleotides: TGTGCCAGCAGTGGGAACAGCTATTACAATGAGCAGTTCTTC. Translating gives CASSGNSYYNEQFF.

CDR3 in amino acids: CASSQGRGADTQYF. The DNA for the CDR3 is TGCGCCAGCAGCCAAGGGAGGGGAGCAGATACGCAGTATTTT. The chain is built from TRBV4-1 and TRBJ2-3, with a weak D call TRBD2 (6 bases). The CDR3 runs to 14 residues. Trimming stripped 1 base from V and 4 bases from J, with 9 bases between. Germline V CDR1 and CDR2: MGHRA, YSYEKL.

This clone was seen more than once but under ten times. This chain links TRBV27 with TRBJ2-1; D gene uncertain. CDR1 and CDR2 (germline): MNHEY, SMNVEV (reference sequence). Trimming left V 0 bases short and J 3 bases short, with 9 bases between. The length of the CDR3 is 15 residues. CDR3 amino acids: CASSLSLELYNEQFF. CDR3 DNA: TGTGCCAGCAGTTTATCCTTAGAGCTCTACAATGAGCAGTTCTTC.

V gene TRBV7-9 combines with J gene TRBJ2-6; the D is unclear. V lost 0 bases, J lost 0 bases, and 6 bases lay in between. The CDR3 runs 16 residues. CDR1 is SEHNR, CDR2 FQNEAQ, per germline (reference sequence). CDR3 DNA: TGTGCCAGCAGCTTAGCTGCAGTCTCTGGGGCCAACGTCCTGACTTTC. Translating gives CASSLAAVSGANVLTF.

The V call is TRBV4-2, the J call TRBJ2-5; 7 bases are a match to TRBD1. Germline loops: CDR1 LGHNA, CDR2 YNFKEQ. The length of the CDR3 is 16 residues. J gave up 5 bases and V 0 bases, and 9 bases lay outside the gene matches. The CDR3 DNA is TGTGCCAGCAGCCAAGAAGGGGGCCTCCTGAGGGAGACCCAGTACTTC. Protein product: CASSQEGGLLRETQYF.

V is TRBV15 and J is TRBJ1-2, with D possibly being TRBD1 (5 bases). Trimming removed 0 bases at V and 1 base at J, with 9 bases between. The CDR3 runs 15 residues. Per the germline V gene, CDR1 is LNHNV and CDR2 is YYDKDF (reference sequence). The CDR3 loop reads CATSRDRGINYGYTF. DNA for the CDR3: TGTGCCACCAGCAGAGATAGGGGAATTAACTATGGCTACACCTTC.

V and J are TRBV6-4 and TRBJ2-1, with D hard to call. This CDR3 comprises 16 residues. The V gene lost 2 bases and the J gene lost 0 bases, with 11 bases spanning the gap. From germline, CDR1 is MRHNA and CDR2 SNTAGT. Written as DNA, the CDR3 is TGTGCCAGCAGTGACCGGGTGGACGGCTCCTACAATGAGCAGTTCTTC. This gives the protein CASSDRVDGSYNEQFF.

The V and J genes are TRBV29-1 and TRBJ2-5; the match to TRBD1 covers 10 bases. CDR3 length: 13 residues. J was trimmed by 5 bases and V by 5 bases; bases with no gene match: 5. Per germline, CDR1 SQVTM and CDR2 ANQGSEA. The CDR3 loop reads CSVRQGARETQYF. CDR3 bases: TGCAGCGTTCGACAGGGGGCACGGGAGACCCAGTACTTC.

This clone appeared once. CDR3: CASTVRRVLRTTNYGYTF. The DNA for the CDR3 is TGTGCCAGCACCGTTCGCCGAGTCCTAAGGACAACTAACTATGGCTACACCTTC. V and J are TRBV28 and TRBJ1-2; maybe TRBD1 (5 bases). The CDR3 spans 18 residues. Germline CDR1 MDHEN, CDR2 SYDVKM. Trimming removed 7 bases from V and 0 bases from J, with 24 bases in between.

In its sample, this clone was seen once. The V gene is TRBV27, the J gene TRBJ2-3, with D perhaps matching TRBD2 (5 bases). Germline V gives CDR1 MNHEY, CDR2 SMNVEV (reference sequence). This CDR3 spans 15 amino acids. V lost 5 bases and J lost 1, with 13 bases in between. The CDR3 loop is CASSPEGHRTDTQYF. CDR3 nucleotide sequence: TGTGCCAGCAGTCCCGAGGGCCATCGCACAGATACGCAGTATTTT.

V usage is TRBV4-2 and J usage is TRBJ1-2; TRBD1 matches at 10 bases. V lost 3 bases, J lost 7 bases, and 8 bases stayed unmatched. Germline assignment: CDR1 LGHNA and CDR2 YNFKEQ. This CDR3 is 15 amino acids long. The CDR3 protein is CASSHDRDRGSGYTF. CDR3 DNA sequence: TGTGCCAGCAGCCATGACCGGGACAGGGGAAGTGGCTACACCTTC.

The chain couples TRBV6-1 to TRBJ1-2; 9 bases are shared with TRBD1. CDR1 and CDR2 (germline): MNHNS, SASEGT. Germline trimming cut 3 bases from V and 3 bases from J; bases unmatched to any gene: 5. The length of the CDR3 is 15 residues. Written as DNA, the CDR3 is TGTGCCAGCAGTGAGAGGACAGGGGCGGACTATGGCTACACCTTC. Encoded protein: CASSERTGADYGYTF.

CDR3 DNA: TGCGCCAGCAGCCAAGGATCAGGCTACACCTTC. This codes for CASSQGSGYTF. The chain combines TRBV4-1 with TRBJ1-2; D uncertain. V dropped 1 base and J dropped 8 bases, with 5 bases sitting between them. Per germline, CDR1 MGHRA and CDR2 YSYEKL. CDR3 length equals 11 residues.

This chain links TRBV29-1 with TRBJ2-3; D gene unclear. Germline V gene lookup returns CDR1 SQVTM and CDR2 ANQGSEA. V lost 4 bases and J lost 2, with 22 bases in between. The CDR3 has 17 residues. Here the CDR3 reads CSVVWVSAMSPTDTQYF. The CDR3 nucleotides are TGCAGCGTTGTTTGGGTTTCTGCTATGTCCCCCACAGATACGCAGTATTTT.

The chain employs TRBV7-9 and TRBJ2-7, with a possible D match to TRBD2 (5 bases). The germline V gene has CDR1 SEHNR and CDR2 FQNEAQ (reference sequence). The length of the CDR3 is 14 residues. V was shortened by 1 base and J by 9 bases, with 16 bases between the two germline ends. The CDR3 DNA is TGTGCCAGCAGCTTAGGAGGGCGACTCCAAACGCAGTACTTC. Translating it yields CASSLGGRLQTQYF. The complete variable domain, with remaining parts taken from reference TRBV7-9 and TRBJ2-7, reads DTGVSQNPRHKITKRGQNVTFRCDPISEHNRLYWYRQTLGQGPEFLTYFQNEAQLEKSRLLSDRFSAERPKGSFSTLEIQRTEQGDSAMYLCASSLGGRLQTQYFGPGTRLTVT.

CDR3 loop: CASNPSGRSGADTQYF. CDR3 bases: TGTGCCAGCAACCCCTCAGGGCGGTCGGGGGCAGATACGCAGTATTTT. This chain links TRBV2 with TRBJ2-3; TRBD2 is a possible D gene (6 bases). Germline CDR1 is SNHLY and CDR2 is FYNNEI. This CDR3 comprises 16 residues. V was trimmed by 7 bases and J by 4 bases, leaving 21 bases between them. The complete variable domain, with remaining parts taken from reference TRBV2 and TRBJ2-3, reads EPEVTQTPSHQVTQMGQEVILRCVPISNHLYFYWYRQILGQKVEFLVSFYNNEISEKSEIFDDQFSVERPDGSNFTLKIRSTKLEDSAMYFCASNPSGRSGADTQYFGPGTRLTVL.